This is a list of T cell receptor beta chains from one sample in a study of T cell clonotyping in hematopoietic cell transplantation. Some clones are missing from TCRdb's copy, which holds only in-frame ones; the method was immunoSEQ multiplex PCR. This table holds 10,000 to 15,000 clones, 80% to 95% found once. Material for sequencing was peripheral blood mononuclear cells. The source of these receptors is a man younger than 45 in good health. Some clones in this sample may be carry-over from other donors' samples. Each CDR3 is given with its conserved first and last residue. A D gene is named only where the DNA matches it firmly. Size is omitted from some rows. Given values are once, few, many or a class for expanded clones.

cdr3_nt cdr3_aa j_call v_call clone_size d_call
TGTGCCAGTAGTATGTCTGACAGGGTTAGAGATACGCAGTATTTT CASSMSDRVRDTQYF TRBJ2-3 TRBV19 NA TRBD1
TGCAGCGTTGATTTAATTCCGGGAGCTAATTACTCGGGCGGCTACACCTTC CSVDLIPGANYSGGYTF TRBJ1-2 TRBV29-1 NA NA
TGCAGCGTGGAGGACAGGAGGGGCACTGAAGCTTTCTTT CSVEDRRGTEAFF TRBJ1-1 TRBV29-1 NA TRBD1
TGTGCCAGCATCGCAGGGTATAGCAATCAGCCCCAGCATTTT CASIAGYSNQPQHF TRBJ1-5 TRBV6-1 NA NA
TGCGCCAGCAGCCAAGAAGTTACGGGGCAGTACTACGAGCAGTACTTC CASSQEVTGQYYEQYF TRBJ2-7 TRBV4-3 NA NA
TGTGCCAGCACCCTAGGCTCGTTCGGGGAGCTGTTTTTT CASTLGSFGELFF TRBJ2-2 TRBV27 NA NA
TGTGCCAGCAGCCGACTAACTAGCGGGGGAACAAATGAGCAGTTCTTC CASSRLTSGGTNEQFF TRBJ2-1 TRBV14 NA TRBD2
TGTGCCAGCAGCGTAGGGGACAGGGGAGAACAGTCACCCCTCCACTTT CASSVGDRGEQSPLHF TRBJ1-6 TRBV9 NA TRBD1
TGTGCCAGCAGCTTGGGGCAGGGGAATGAGCAGTTCTTC CASSLGQGNEQFF TRBJ2-1 TRBV5-6 NA NA
TGTGCCAGTTCGGGGGCGACAGGGTTAAGCACCGGGGGGCAGTTCTTC CASSGATGLSTGGQFF TRBJ2-1 TRBV19 NA NA
TGTGCCAGCAGCCGCTCTAGAGGAGGCTACACCTTC CASSRSRGGYTF TRBJ1-2 TRBV6-5 NA NA
TGCGCCAGCAGCCAAGATTTTACGGGGGGGCAGGAGACCCAGTACTTC CASSQDFTGGQETQYF TRBJ2-5 TRBV4-1 NA TRBD2
TGTGCCAGCGGGGAGGGGAGCCCAACGGCTTTCTTT CASGEGSPTAFF TRBJ1-1 TRBV2 once NA
TGTGCCAGCAGTCCCTTAGCGGGGGGGCGGGAGACCCAGTACTTC CASSPLAGGRETQYF TRBJ2-5 TRBV6-6 NA TRBD2
TGCGCCAGCAGCCTACAATTGGGAGAAGCTTTCTTT CASSLQLGEAFF TRBJ1-1 TRBV4-1 NA NA
TGCAGCGCCTTAGGGACAGGGGGTTCCTATGGCTACACCTTC CSALGTGGSYGYTF TRBJ1-2 TRBV29-1 NA TRBD1
TGTGCCTGGAGTGGCGGCGGGGTCCGCAATCAGCCCCAGCATTTT CAWSGGGVRNQPQHF TRBJ1-5 TRBV30 NA NA
TGTGCCAGCAGCTCGGGGGGGTGGGGCACTGAAGCTTTCTTT CASSSGGWGTEAFF TRBJ1-1 TRBV6-5 NA NA
TGTGCCAGCAGCGTAATGGAGACGGGGGGGAGTGCTTTCTTT CASSVMETGGSAFF TRBJ1-1 TRBV9 NA NA
TGTGCCTCCGGGGAGCAGTACTTC CASGEQYF TRBJ2-7 TRBV30 once NA
TGTGCCAGCAGCCCCCAAGCGGGGAGCTCCTACGAGCAGTACTTC CASSPQAGSSYEQYF TRBJ2-7 TRBV9 NA TRBD2
TGCGCCAGCAGCTTGGCTATGGGACAGGGGGGAGAGACCCAGTACTTC CASSLAMGQGGETQYF TRBJ2-5 TRBV5-1 NA TRBD1
TGTGCCAGCAGCCAACTAGGATCCTACGAGCAGTACTTC CASSQLGSYEQYF TRBJ2-7 TRBV5-4 NA NA
TGTGCCAGCAGCAAGAACTCGGGACATAGGAACACTGAAGCTTTCTTT CASSKNSGHRNTEAFF TRBJ1-1 TRBV11-2 NA NA
TGTGCCAGTAGTACGGCCGGGGCGAACACTGAAGCTTTCTTT CASSTAGANTEAFF TRBJ1-1 TRBV19 NA NA
TGTGCCAGCAGGGGGGGAGGTACTGAAGCTTTCTTT CASRGGGTEAFF TRBJ1-1 TRBV6-6 once NA
TGTGCCTGGAGTTTGGCAGGGGGGCCCTACGAGCAGTACTTC CAWSLAGGPYEQYF TRBJ2-7 TRBV30 NA NA
TGTGCCAGCAGTTACTCGGACAGGGCAAATGGCTACACCTTC CASSYSDRANGYTF TRBJ1-2 TRBV6-5 NA TRBD1
TGTGCCAGTAGCAGACAGACAGGGGAAAAAGGTGGCTACACCTTC CASSRQTGEKGGYTF TRBJ1-2 TRBV19 NA TRBD1
TGTGCCAGCAGCTTCAGGGTGGGCACTGAAGCTTTCTTT CASSFRVGTEAFF TRBJ1-1 TRBV9 NA NA
TGTGCCACTGCGGACGGTAGCCGGAACATTCAGTACTTC CATADGSRNIQYF TRBJ2-4 TRBV19 NA NA
TGCGCCAGCAGTCCAGGGCGGGGGTTCTATGGCTACACCTTC CASSPGRGFYGYTF TRBJ1-2 TRBV23-1 once NA
TGTGCCAGCAGCTTGGTCGGCAGTGGCCAGCCCCAGCATTTT CASSLVGSGQPQHF TRBJ1-5 TRBV5-6 NA NA
TGCGCCAGCAGTCAACGGGAAGTTAAGGGCCCAGAGACCCAGTACTTC CASSQREVKGPETQYF TRBJ2-5 TRBV23-1 NA NA
TGTGCCAGCAGCGTATCGGCGGATGAAAAACTGTTTTTT CASSVSADEKLFF TRBJ1-4 TRBV9 NA NA
TGTGCCTCTGAAGGCAGCGGACTCCCATTC CASEGSGLPF TRBJ1-2 TRBV30 once NA
TGTGCTAGCAGCCCTAACGTTGGGAGCGGCTCCTACGAGCAGTACTTC CASSPNVGSGSYEQYF TRBJ2-7 TRBV7-7 NA NA
TGTGCCAGCACTTCCTCTGGGTCCAGGGGTGAGCAGTTCTTC CASTSSGSRGEQFF TRBJ2-1 TRBV2 NA NA
TGTGCCAGCAGCGCCAGGGAGGGGTGGGATGGCTACACCTTC CASSAREGWDGYTF TRBJ1-2 TRBV9 few NA
TGTGCCAGCAGCTTAGACGGGAGATCCTACAATGAGCAGTTCTTC CASSLDGRSYNEQFF TRBJ2-1 TRBV7-9 NA NA
TGCGCCAGCAGCCAAGGACTAGCTGGGGCCGGGGAGCTGTTTTTT CASSQGLAGAGELFF TRBJ2-2 TRBV4-1 NA TRBD2
TGTGCCAGCAGTCTCGAGGGACAGTATGAAGCTTTCTTT CASSLEGQYEAFF TRBJ1-1 TRBV6-5 NA TRBD1
TGTGCCTGGGAGCAGGGTCGGGAGGAGACCCAGTACTTC CAWEQGREETQYF TRBJ2-5 TRBV30 few NA
TGTGCCTGGAGTCTAACATACTATGGCTACACCTTC CAWSLTYYGYTF TRBJ1-2 TRBV30 NA NA
TGTGCCAGCAGCTTAGAGGGCAGGTTGAACACTGAAGCTTTCTTT CASSLEGRLNTEAFF TRBJ1-1 TRBV11-2 NA NA
TGCGCCAGCAGCCAAGATCCCCACAGGTTTTCCTACGAGCAGTACTTC CASSQDPHRFSYEQYF TRBJ2-7 TRBV4-3 NA NA
TGTGCCAGCAGTGGGGCAGCGAACTATGGCTACACCTTC CASSGAANYGYTF TRBJ1-2 TRBV2 few NA
TGTGCCACGGGCGGGACTATCAATGAGCAGTTCTTC CATGGTINEQFF TRBJ2-1 TRBV6-6 NA TRBD2
TGTGCCAGCAGTTCCCCGAAAGGGGGCGGGCAAGAGACCCAGTACTTC CASSSPKGGGQETQYF TRBJ2-5 TRBV27 NA TRBD1
TGTGCCAGCAGTCACCAGGGGGGCACTGAAGCTTTCTTT CASSHQGGTEAFF TRBJ1-1 TRBV6-5 NA TRBD1
TGCGCCAGCAGCTTGGCCACAGATACGCAGTATTTT CASSLATDTQYF TRBJ2-3 TRBV5-1 few NA